The 8 T cell receptor beta chains listed next were all sequenced from one sample in a study of blood T cell repertoires in COVID-19. Sequencing was performed with immunoSEQ multiplex PCR; in TCRdb, only in-frame clones are kept and a portion is missing. This table has about 190,000 clones, around nine tenths appearing once. The source material was peripheral blood. The receptors shown here come from a woman aged 70-85 years with COVID-19, enrolled during active disease.

Concerning this clone itself: Other DNA sequences in this sample translate to the same CDR3. The DNA for the CDR3 is TGTGCCAGTAGCCTAGAGGCGGACTCTGGGGCCAACGTCCTGACTTTC. Translated: CASSLEADSGANVLTF. This rearrangement joins TRBV19 to TRBJ2-6; D is unclear. Germline V gives CDR1 LNHDA, CDR2 SQIVND (reference sequence). V shed 6 bases and J shed 0 bases, with 12 bases lying between them. The CDR3 is made up of 16 amino acids.

The genes are TRBV18 and TRBJ1-2; D perhaps matches TRBD1 (5 bases). Germline CDR1 is KGHSH and CDR2 is LQKENI. The CDR3 loop spans 13 amino acids. The V end was cut by 3 bases, the J end by 4 bases, with 9 bases between. The CDR3 sequence is CASSPGASYGYTF. DNA for the CDR3: TGTGCCAGCTCACCTGGGGCCAGCTATGGCTACACCTTC.

The chain has TRBV7-9 and TRBJ2-1; 9 bases match TRBD2. The CDR3 spans 16 residues. Germline loops: CDR1 SEHNR, CDR2 FQNEAQ (reference sequence). V lost 5 bases to trimming and J lost 0 bases; unmatched junction nucleotides: 5. CDR3 DNA: TGTGCCAGCAGCGCGGGGACTAGCATCTCCTACAATGAGCAGTTCTTC. Translating it yields CASSAGTSISYNEQFF.

The V and J genes are TRBV28 and TRBJ1-3; the D is unclear. The CDR3 extends over 13 amino acids. The germline V and J ends were trimmed by 6 bases and 3 bases, with 9 bases remaining between them. Germline CDR1 MDHEN, CDR2 SYDVKM. The CDR3 DNA follows: TGTGCCAGCAGCCCTATGAATGGAAACACCATATATTTT. Translation: CASSPMNGNTIYF.

A note on this clone: Other DNA variants within this sample encode the same CDR3. This chain joins TRBV2 and TRBJ1-5; D ambiguous. CDR1 and CDR2 (germline): SNHLY, FYNNEI. This CDR3 has 13 residues. V was pared by 7 bases and J by 0 bases, with 7 bases between. DNA of the CDR3: TGTGCCAGCAATCGGGATAGCAATCAGCCCCAGCATTTT. This gives the protein CASNRDSNQPQHF.

This clone appeared once. The V gene is TRBV29-1, the J gene TRBJ2-1; TRBD1 matches 8 bases. The CDR3 spans 15 residues. Unmatched junction bases numbered 9, after V lost 3 bases and J lost 5 bases. Germline V gene data show CDR1 as SQVTM and CDR2 as ANQGSEA. The CDR3 DNA reads TGCAGCGTTGAGCCACGCCGGGACAGGAACAATGAGCAGTTCTTC. Its translation is CSVEPRRDRNNEQFF.

This chain connects TRBV5-1 to TRBJ2-2; 7 nucleotides match TRBD1. Germline CDR1 reads SGHRS; CDR2 reads YFSETQ. J was trimmed by 0 bases and V by 7 bases; bases with no gene match: 6. The CDR3 has 15 residues. This CDR3 is CASGWGQSNTGELFF. The CDR3 DNA follows: TGCGCCAGCGGCTGGGGACAGTCGAACACCGGGGAGCTGTTTTTT.

The V gene is TRBV30, the J gene TRBJ1-6; D uncertain. CDR1 and CDR2 (germline): GTSNPN, SVGIG (reference sequence). V was cut by 4 bases and J by 0 bases, with 10 bases left in between. CDR3 length equals 15 residues. CDR3 residues: CAWKILSSYNSPLHF. The CDR3 DNA sequence: TGTGCCTGGAAAATCCTTAGCTCCTATAATTCACCCCTCCACTTT.